The sequence of this T cell receptor beta chain was determined in a study of T cell repertoires in ileal Crohn's disease (dated by TCRdb to about 2019). The study in broad terms: The median duration of disease was roughly 8.2 years, and at the time of surgery around 40% of patients were active smokers. The study ran alongside a multicentre cohort designed to identify predictors of early endoscopic recurrence after ileocolonic resection. Surgery was performed for a complication in all patients, with stricturing disease in roughly 60% and penetrating disease in approximately 40%. Postoperative therapy was given to about half of the patients, with thiopurines administered to over 10 patients and anti-TNF agents administered to 15 to 20 patients. A Rutgeerts score higher than i0 was the definition used for endoscopic postoperative recurrence. A prospective multicentre cohort supplied the 50 or so Crohn's disease patients whose TCR repertoires were analysed. A total of some 170 mucosal samples from some 50 patients were sequenced, collected from several sites on the surgical specimen as well as at postoperative endoscopy. Results the study describes overall, beyond this receptor: Only a subgroup of patients, of unstated size, had mucosal CD4 and CD8 T cells sorted and sequenced. Endoscopic recurrence was linked to a higher percentage of high-frequency clones at surgery, and recurrence occurred in every patient whose clonality exceeded 26.8% (18/57). Patients who were active smokers at surgery had a significantly higher proportion of clonal expansions than non-smokers (25.9% vs 17.9%, p=0.02). Compared with CD4 T cells, sorted CD8 T cells held more high-frequency clones, which suggests that the mucosal expansions were mostly CD8.

For commercial TCRB immunosequencing, around 500 nanograms of biopsy DNA were submitted for each sample. CDR3 regions were amplified from genomic DNA by Adaptive Biotechnology using a two-step, amplification bias-controlled multiplex PCR. In the first PCR, primers covered every V and J gene segment, and in the second PCR, barcodes and Illumina adapters were added. CDR3 libraries were sequenced using an Illumina instrument. The authors' analysis ran thus. Vendor-provided pipelines were combined with custom analysis of raw data in R/Bioconductor under R version 3.3.0. Clonality, ranging from 0 to 1, was calculated as the inverse of the normalised Shannon entropy of all productive clones. High-frequency clones were defined as the repertoire share of the top 100 clones, retaining only clones passing a 95% confidence test. Overlap between samples was measured with the Morisita-Horn index, while repertoire diversity was measured with the Simpson index. This is the immuneACCESS table as TCRdb keeps it, with only in-frame sequences that have V and J called. A part of the clones is gone; compared with another copy, unresolved V genes explain less than half, and the rest is unexplained. V and J calls and clone size are given by that table; D and trimming were obtained from the DNA. This sample lists some 30,000 clones; roughly three quarters were detected once. 4.5% to 6% of the sample lies in the top ten.

As concerns this clone: Its antigen specificity is not known. The input lacks base qualities; no much larger clone sits a single base away.

Eligible patients were adults with ileal or ileocolonic Crohn's disease who had an indication for ileocolonic resection. Whole ileal mucosal biopsies were stored frozen at -80°C before DNA extraction. Genomic DNA was extracted from frozen whole biopsies with a TRizol-based method and quantified on a NanoDrop 2000 spectrophotometer. CDR3 length: 13 amino acids, cysteine to phenylalanine. Just the 39-base CDR3 DNA is kept, in frame starting at base 1. The CDR1 and CDR2 encoded by the germline V gene (reference sequence) are SEHNR and FQNEAQ. V lost 5 bases and J lost 5 bases, and the count of bases not matched to a germline gene is 2.

This clonotype originated in an adult with Crohn's disease. The sequencing sample was made of ileal tissue. This sequence uses TRBV7-9 and TRBJ2-1, with 8 central nucleotides matching TRBD2. CDR3 protein: CASSRSGDNEQFF. The base sequence is TGTGCCAGCAGCCGTAGCGGGGACAATGAGCAGTTCTTC.